Reported below is one T cell receptor beta chain. The sample comes from a study of blood T cell repertoires in COVID-19. Across the whole study: Researchers got acute and convalescent COVID-19 samples from the United States, Italy and Spain. PBMCs, B-cell-depleted T cells, or T cells were the source of the cDNA or gDNA that made up the material.

Germline CDR1 is MNHEY and CDR2 is SVGAGI. Trimming stripped 7 bases from V and 5 bases from J, with 11 bases between. The CDR3 contains 13 residues. Original handling: The assay estimated nucleated cells by amplifying reference gene primers. Clones were sequenced by immunoSEQ multiplex PCR, and TCRdb holds only the in-frame ones, with some missing. The V and J calls and clone size are taken from that table; D and trimming were inferred from the DNA. The top ten clones hold 25% to 35% of a sample with tens of thousands of clones, approximately 91% of them seen once. The sequenced sample was peripheral blood. This receptor was obtained from a man between 45 and 60 years old with acute or convalescent COVID-19. The chain joins TRBV6-5 to TRBJ1-4; D gene unclear. The CDR3 sequence: CASTRRLNEKLFF. CDR3 DNA sequence: TGTGCCAGCACCCGGCGACTGAATGAAAAACTGTTTTTT.